One sample yielded the 18 T cell receptor beta chains listed below, sequenced in a study of identical twins. One entry per CDR3 protein, called by TCRdb with MiXCR from the 5' RACE reads. In the table there are 500,000 or so distinct CDR3 sequences, about 20% of which are singletons. These data were also filed under a second study, of T cells expressing NK-cell markers.

Sequenced input: CD4+ T cells sorted from blood. Every receptor here comes from a woman younger than 35 in good health.

Here the CDR3 DNA reads TGTGCCAGCAGCCCACCAGGAGGTGGGGCCAACGTCCTGACTTTC. Translation: CASSPPGGGANVLTF. This chain joins TRBV5-6 and TRBJ2-6, with D perhaps matching TRBD2 (5 bases). The CDR3 has 15 amino acids. V was cut by 4 bases and J by 3 bases, with 11 bases left in between. Germline-derived CDR1 and CDR2 are SGHDT and YYEEEE.

The chain has TRBV2 and TRBJ1-1, with D possibly matching TRBD1 (6 bases). CDR3 size: 14 residues. V was clipped by 4 bases and J by 5 bases, with 14 bases between them. Germline assignment: CDR1 SNHLY and CDR2 FYNNEI. This chain's CDR3 is CASSVGGAGTEAFF. The DNA for the CDR3 is TGTGCCAGCAGTGTGGGGGGGGCGGGGACTGAAGCTTTCTTT. Drawing the rest from reference TRBV2 and TRBJ1-1, the complete variable domain is EPEVTQTPSHQVTQMGQEVILRCVPISNHLYFYWYRQILGQKVEFLVSFYNNEISEKSEIFDDQFSVERPDGSNFTLKIRSTKLEDSAMYFCASSVGGAGTEAFFGQGTRLTVV.

This chain links TRBV5-7 with TRBJ2-1; D unclear. TRBV5-7 is an ORF, and what it does is uncertain. V was cut by 3 bases and J by 5 bases, with 18 bases left in between. The CDR3 is made up of 16 amino acids. CDR3 in amino acids: CASSYRLRGGNNEQFF. CDR3 in DNA: TGTGCCAGCAGCTACAGACTTCGAGGTGGGAACAATGAGCAGTTCTTC.

The V call is TRBV20-1, the J call TRBJ2-1; TRBD2 aligns across 8 bases. The CDR3 has 14 residues. Losses at the gene ends were 3 bases for V and 5 bases for J; bases not matched to a gene: 6. Germline-derived CDR1 and CDR2 are DFQATT and SNEGSKA (reference sequence). CDR3 residues: CSASKAGADNEQFF. CDR3 bases: TGCAGTGCTAGTAAAGCGGGAGCGGACAATGAGCAGTTCTTC.

The V and J genes are TRBV6-1 and TRBJ1-1; possibly TRBD1 for D (6 bases). The CDR3 runs 11 residues. V lost 8 bases, J lost 10 bases, and 14 bases lay in between. The germline V gene has CDR1 MNHNS and CDR2 SASEGT. The CDR3 bases are TGTGCCAGCTTAGGGGGAAGGATAGCTTTCTTT. It codes for CASLGGRIAFF.

V usage is TRBV29-1 and J usage is TRBJ1-6; 8 bases fit TRBD1. Germline loops: CDR1 SQVTM, CDR2 ANQGSEA. This CDR3 has 13 residues. V dropped 5 bases and J dropped 8; count of bases not matched to a gene: 5. The CDR3 loop is CSVQQGVDSPLHF. The CDR3 DNA reads TGCAGCGTTCAACAGGGGGTGGATTCACCCCTCCACTTT.

Only a few counts were recorded for this clonotype. V is TRBV20-1 and J is TRBJ2-6; the match to TRBD1 covers 10 bases. Losses at the gene ends were 5 bases for V and 3 bases for J; bases not matched to a gene: 4. The CDR3 extends over 15 amino acids. The germline V gene encodes CDR1 DFQATT and CDR2 SNEGSKA (reference sequence). CDR3 sequence reads: CSAYDRGLGANVLTF. CDR3 in DNA: TGCAGTGCTTATGACAGGGGGCTTGGGGCCAACGTCCTGACTTTC.

V gene TRBV12-3 or TRBV12-4 combines with J gene TRBJ2-3; D possibly corresponds to TRBD2 (6 bases). V was cut by 6 bases and J by 4 bases, with 20 bases left in between. The CDR3 sequence is 16 residues long. This CDR3 reads CASSLRDFRFPDTQYF. CDR3 nucleotides: TGTGCCAGCAGCCTCCGGGACTTCCGATTCCCAGATACGCAGTATTTT.

Here the CDR3 reads CATSDSGPNYGYTF. The CDR3 region has the DNA TGTGCCACCAGTGATTCAGGACCAAACTATGGCTACACCTTC. This sequence joins TRBV24-1 and TRBJ1-2, with D unresolved. Germline V gene data show CDR1 as KGHDR and CDR2 as SFDVKD. The V gene lost 2 bases and the J gene lost 2 bases, with 8 bases spanning the gap. The CDR3 spans 14 residues.

The chain recombines TRBV5-1 with TRBJ2-2; 7 bases agree with TRBD2. This CDR3 is built from 17 residues. The V segment lost 4 bases and the J segment 2 bases; nucleotides outside the gene matches: 11. CDR1 and CDR2 from the germline V gene are SGHRS and YFSETQ. CDR3 amino acids: CASSQVPGLLNTGELFF. In DNA form, the CDR3 reads TGCGCCAGCAGCCAGGTGCCGGGACTACTTAACACCGGGGAGCTGTTTTTT.

This chain links TRBV9 with TRBJ2-3; the match to TRBD2 covers 13 bases. The CDR3 runs to 14 residues. Germline V gives CDR1 SGDLS, CDR2 YYNGEE. The V and J ends lost 3 bases and 7 bases, in that order; junction bases with no gene match: 2. CDR3 sequence reads: CASSAGLAGNTQYF. CDR3 sequence (DNA): TGTGCCAGCAGCGCGGGACTAGCGGGGAATACGCAGTATTTT.

This chain links TRBV5-1 with TRBJ2-5, with D possibly TRBD1 on 6 matching bases. Germline CDR1 is SGHRS and CDR2 is YFSETQ. The CDR3 runs 15 residues. V was trimmed by 0 bases and J by 2 bases, leaving 11 bases between them. CDR3 DNA sequence: TGCGCCAGCAGCTTGGTGTCCAGGGGACAAGAGACCCAGTACTTC. Protein product: CASSLVSRGQETQYF. Filled out from reference TRBV5-1 and TRBJ2-5, the complete variable domain reads KAGVTQTPRYLIKTRGQQVTLSCSPISGHRSVSWYQQTPGQGLQFLFEYFSETQRNKGNFPGRFSGRQFSNSRSEMNVSTLELGDSALYLCASSLVSRGQETQYFGPGTRLLVL.

The V call is TRBV10-3, the J call TRBJ1-6, with D maybe TRBD1 (6 bases). The CDR3 runs to 12 residues. V was trimmed by 9 bases and J by 8 bases, leaving 11 bases between them. Germline V gene data show CDR1 as ENHRY and CDR2 as SYGVKD. The chain's CDR3 is CAITDSYSPLHF. The CDR3 DNA follows: TGTGCCATTACGGACAGCTATTCACCCCTCCACTTT.

This clonotype has just a few counts. This chain links TRBV29-1 with TRBJ1-1; TRBD1 matches 8 bases. Per germline, CDR1 SQVTM and CDR2 ANQGSEA. J was trimmed by 1 base and V by 5 bases; bases with no gene match: 9. This CDR3 has 15 amino acids. The CDR3 DNA reads as TGCAGCGTTTTTCTCAGGGGGCAGCGGAACACTGAAGCTTTCTTT. This translates into CSVFLRGQRNTEAFF.

This clonotype was counted between two and nine times. The genes are TRBV5-1 and TRBJ2-2; 10 nucleotides match TRBD2. The J segment lost 1 base and the V segment lost 6 bases, leaving 6 bases of the junction unmatched. The CDR3 is 16 residues long. Germline CDR1 and CDR2: SGHRS and YFSETQ. The CDR3 region has the DNA TGCGCCAGCAACTGGAGGACTAGCGGGAACACCGGGGAGCTGTTTTTT. This codes for CASNWRTSGNTGELFF.

This chain uses TRBV6-1 with TRBJ2-1; 10 bases match TRBD2. V dropped 5 bases and J dropped 8; count of bases not matched to a gene: 12. This CDR3 has 16 amino acids. Germline V CDR1 and CDR2: MNHNS, SASEGT. The CDR3 nucleotides read TGTGCCAGCAGTCCCCCTAGCGGGAGTCAGGTGGATGAGCAGTTCTTC. Translation: CASSPPSGSQVDEQFF.

The gene calls are TRBV20-1 and TRBJ2-7, with 14 bases that match TRBD2. Germline values: CDR1 DFQATT, CDR2 SNEGSKA (reference sequence). V shed 5 bases, J shed 3 bases, and the junction held 0 bases outside the gene matches. The CDR3 runs to 13 residues. CDR3 in amino acids: CSAGTSGGYEQYF. The CDR3 DNA follows: TGCAGTGCTGGGACTAGCGGGGGCTACGAGCAGTACTTC.

This clonotype has a count of ten or more. This chain uses TRBV3-1 with TRBJ2-1, with TRBD2 matching over 11 bases. The V gene end was trimmed by 1 base and the J gene end by 6 bases; junction bases not matched to a gene: 5. Germline V gene data show CDR1 as LGHDT and CDR2 as YNNKEL (reference sequence). CDR3 length: 16 residues. The CDR3 DNA reads as TGTGCCAGCAGCCAAGGTGCGGGACTAGCGGTCAATGAGCAGTTCTTC. The encoded protein is CASSQGAGLAVNEQFF.